This TCR beta chain came from a study of blood T cell repertoires in COVID-19. Study summary: Samples of COVID-19 (acute and convalescent) were obtained from the United States, Italy and Spain. Nucleic acid was either cDNA or gDNA, and it came from T cells, B-cell-depleted T cells, or PBMCs.

Germline CDR1 reads LNHDA; CDR2 reads SQIVND (reference sequence). The germline V and J ends were trimmed by 5 bases and 6 bases, with 17 bases remaining between them. The CDR3 has 15 amino acids. In the source study's methods: By means of reference gene primer amplification, nucleated cell counts were estimated. Measured with immunoSEQ multiplex PCR; TCRdb has only the in-frame clones, and not every one. That table is the source of V, J and clone size, and D and trimming were worked out from the DNA. Of around 280,000 clones listed, approximately 86% are singletons. V usage is TRBV19 and J usage is TRBJ1-5, with TRBD1 as a possible D gene (5 bases). Specimen: peripheral blood. The clonotype was recovered from a man between 70 and 80 years old with acute or convalescent COVID-19. Here the CDR3 DNA reads TGTGCCAGTAGTCCCGATTCGGGGGGGAGTCAGCCCCAGCATTTT. It translates to CASSPDSGGSQPQHF.